The 17 T cell receptor beta chains listed next were all sequenced from one sample in a study of blood T cell repertoires in COVID-19. Profiling relied on immunoSEQ multiplex PCR, and the TCRdb table lists in-frame clones only, not all of them. Altogether around 290,000 clones are present, around 88% being singletons, with the ten largest covering approximately 14%. The specimen was peripheral blood. All receptors derive from a woman in her 70s with COVID-19, enrolled during active disease.

A remark on this clone: Additional DNA sequences in this sample encode the identical CDR3. V is TRBV20-1 and J is TRBJ2-5; D gene uncertain. V lost 6 bases to trimming and J lost 5 bases, with 4 bases between them. CDR1 DFQATT and CDR2 SNEGSKA come from the germline V gene (reference sequence). This CDR3 is 9 amino acids long. The CDR3: CSAPETQYF. DNA for the CDR3: TGCAGTGCCCCGGAGACCCAGTACTTC.

V gene TRBV5-1 combines with J gene TRBJ2-3; 9 positions match TRBD2. V shed 1 base and J 5 bases; nucleotides not matched to a gene: 14. Germline CDR1 is SGHRS and CDR2 is YFSETQ. The CDR3 spans 18 residues. The CDR3 is CASSLSPGAGGLKDTQYF. The CDR3 nucleotides are TGCGCCAGCAGCTTGTCGCCCGGTGCGGGGGGGCTAAAAGATACGCAGTATTTT.

The rearrangement uses TRBV28 and TRBJ2-5; no reliable D call. This CDR3 has 14 amino acids. Germline V gene data show CDR1 as MDHEN and CDR2 as SYDVKM. V lost 3 bases and J lost 2, with 10 bases in between. CDR3 sequence (DNA): TGTGCCAGCAGTTTTTATCGGTCGCAAGAGACCCAGTACTTC. It encodes CASSFYRSQETQYF.

The gene calls are TRBV20-1 and TRBJ1-5, with a weak D call TRBD1 (5 bases). Germline V CDR1 and CDR2: DFQATT, SNEGSKA (reference sequence). V was shortened by 1 base and J by 11 bases, with 9 bases between the two germline ends. The CDR3 sequence is 11 residues long. CDR3 in amino acids: CSARAGGSQHF. The DNA for the CDR3 is TGCAGTGCTAGAGCTGGGGGGTCCCAGCATTTT.

J is TRBJ1-3 and V is TRBV4-3, with 11 bases matching TRBD1. Germline V gene lookup returns CDR1 LGHNA and CDR2 YSLEER. Trimming took 5 bases from V and 4 from J; bases not matched to a gene: 4. This CDR3 is built from 15 residues. CDR3 DNA: TGCGCCAGCAGCAACGGACAGGGGGCGGGAAACACCATATATTTT. Protein: CASSNGQGAGNTIYF.

The rearrangement uses TRBV7-9 and TRBJ2-1; 7 bases are a match to TRBD2. Germline assignment: CDR1 SEHNR and CDR2 FQNEAQ (reference sequence). Trimming at V came to 5 bases and at J to 0 bases, leaving 4 bases not matched to a gene. The CDR3 extends over 15 amino acids. CDR3 protein: CASSRAGSSYNEQFF. DNA for the CDR3: TGTGCCAGCAGCCGAGCGGGGTCCTCCTACAATGAGCAGTTCTTC.

V usage is TRBV7-2 and J usage is TRBJ1-2, with 9 nucleotides matching TRBD1. This CDR3 has 15 amino acids. Germline CDR1 reads SGHTA; CDR2 reads FQGNSA. V gave up 4 bases and J gave up 6 bases; unmatched junction bases: 9. In DNA form, the CDR3 reads TGTGCCAGCAGCTCCCTCAGGACAGGGGAGCATGGCTACACCTTC. Amino acid sequence: CASSSLRTGEHGYTF.

This clone was observed a few times. The genes are TRBV7-9 and TRBJ1-1; maybe TRBD1 (5 bases). Germline assignment: CDR1 SEHNR and CDR2 FQNEAQ (reference sequence). The CDR3 has 12 amino acids. V was cut by 5 bases and J by 5 bases, with 9 bases left in between. DNA of the CDR3: TGTGCCAGCAGCCGGGGGTATACTGAAGCTTTCTTT. Translation: CASSRGYTEAFF.

The chain employs TRBV4-2 and TRBJ2-3, with D tentatively TRBD2 (6 bases). The germline V gene has CDR1 LGHNA and CDR2 YNFKEQ. The CDR3 consists of 15 residues. Trimming shortened V by 4 bases and J by 4 bases, and 15 bases separated the two germline ends. The CDR3 coding sequence is TGTGCCAGCAGCCCCCAGGTCGGGGGTGCAGATACGCAGTATTTT. As protein: CASSPQVGGADTQYF.

V usage is TRBV28 and J usage is TRBJ2-7; 10 nucleotides match TRBD2. Germline assignment: CDR1 MDHEN and CDR2 SYDVKM. After removal of 7 bases from V and 2 bases from J, the junction contained 2 bases not matched to a gene. The CDR3 contains 13 residues. CDR3 sequence (DNA): TGTGCCAGCATCCTAGCGGGAGCCTACGAGCAGTACTTC. Translating it yields CASILAGAYEQYF.

Note on this clone: A much larger clone is a single base away; this may be a read error. V gene TRBV5-1 combines with J gene TRBJ2-3; 8 nucleotides line up with TRBD2. J was trimmed by 2 bases and V by 4 bases; bases with no gene match: 3. This CDR3 region has 14 residues. Germline V CDR1 and CDR2: SGHRS, YFSETQ. CDR3 coding DNA: TGCGCCAGCAGCCCGGGACTAGTCACAGATACGCAGTATTTT. This codes for CASSPGLVTDTQYF.

The rearrangement links TRBV5-5 to TRBJ1-1, with D uncertain. CDR3 length equals 14 residues. Germline V lookup: CDR1 SGHKS, CDR2 YYEKEE (reference sequence). Between the trimmed V and J ends, which lost 3 bases and 2 bases, there was a span of 11 bases. The DNA of the CDR3 is TGTGCCAGCAGCTCCCCAGGCGCCAACACTGAAGCTTTCTTT. Its translation: CASSSPGANTEAFF.

J is TRBJ2-2 and V is TRBV7-2; perhaps TRBD1 as D (6 bases). Germline CDR1 and CDR2: SGHTA and FQGNSA. Trimming removed 3 bases from V and 5 bases from J, with 13 bases in between. The CDR3 extends over 15 amino acids. The CDR3: CASSFTGRQTGELFF. The CDR3 DNA reads as TGTGCCAGCAGCTTTACAGGGAGACAAACCGGGGAGCTGTTTTTT.

This chain joins TRBV6-5 and TRBJ2-5; 7 bases align to TRBD2. With 4 bases clipped from V and 1 base from J, the junction kept 6 bases outside the gene matches. The CDR3 has 15 amino acids. The germline V gene has CDR1 MNHEY and CDR2 SVGAGI. Here the CDR3 DNA reads TGTGCCAGCAGTTTCCACGCGGGGGTCCAAGAGACCCAGTACTTC. Its translation: CASSFHAGVQETQYF.

CDR3 region: CASKTGTRQPQHF. CDR3 sequence (DNA): TGTGCCAGCAAAACCGGGACACGACAGCCCCAGCATTTT. The chain uses TRBV12-3 or TRBV12-4 and TRBJ1-5, with a possible D match to TRBD1 (6 bases). The CDR3 is 13 amino acids. V lost 7 bases, J lost 7 bases, and 14 bases lay in between.

The rearrangement uses TRBV7-8 and TRBJ2-3, with D possibly TRBD2 on 6 matching bases. The germline gives CDR1 SGHVS, CDR2 FQNEAQ. This CDR3 has 13 amino acids. The V end lost 6 bases, the J end lost 11 bases, and 18 bases lay between the germline ends. The CDR3 spells CASSPTAGYGQYF. DNA of the CDR3: TGTGCCAGCAGTCCGACCGCGGGGTATGGGCAGTATTTT.

This sequence joins TRBV11-2 and TRBJ1-1, with D uncertain. The germline CDR1 and CDR2 sequences are SGHAT and FQNNGV. V lost 4 bases, J lost 0 bases, and 12 bases lay in between. This CDR3 spans 15 amino acids. Here the CDR3 reads CASSSFARLNTEAFF. CDR3 nucleotide sequence: TGTGCCAGCAGCTCTTTTGCGAGGTTGAACACTGAAGCTTTCTTT.